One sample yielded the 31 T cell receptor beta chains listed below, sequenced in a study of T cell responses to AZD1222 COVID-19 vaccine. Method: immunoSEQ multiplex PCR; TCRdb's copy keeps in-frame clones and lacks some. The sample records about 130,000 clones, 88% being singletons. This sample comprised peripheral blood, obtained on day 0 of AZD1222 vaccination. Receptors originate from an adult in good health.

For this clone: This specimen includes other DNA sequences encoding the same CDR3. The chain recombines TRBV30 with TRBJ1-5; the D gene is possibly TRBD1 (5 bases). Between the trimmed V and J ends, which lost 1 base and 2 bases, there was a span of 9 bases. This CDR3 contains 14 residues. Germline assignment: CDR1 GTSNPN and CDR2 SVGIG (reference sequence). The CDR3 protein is CAWSGQGGNQPQHF. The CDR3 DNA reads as TGTGCCTGGAGTGGCCAAGGGGGCAATCAGCCCCAGCATTTT. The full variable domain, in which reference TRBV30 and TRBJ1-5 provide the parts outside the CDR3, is SQTIHQWPATLVQPVGSPLSLECTVEGTSNPNLYWYRQAAGRGLQLLFYSVGIGQISSEVPQNLSASRPQDRQFILSSKKLLLSDSGFYLCAWSGQGGNQPQHFGDGTRLSIL.

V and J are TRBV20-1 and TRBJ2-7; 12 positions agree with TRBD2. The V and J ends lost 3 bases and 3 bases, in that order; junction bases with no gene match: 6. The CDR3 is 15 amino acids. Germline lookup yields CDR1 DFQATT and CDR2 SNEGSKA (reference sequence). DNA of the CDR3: TGCAGTGCTAGTTCGGCGACTAGCGGGAGCTACGAGCAGTACTTC. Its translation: CSASSATSGSYEQYF.

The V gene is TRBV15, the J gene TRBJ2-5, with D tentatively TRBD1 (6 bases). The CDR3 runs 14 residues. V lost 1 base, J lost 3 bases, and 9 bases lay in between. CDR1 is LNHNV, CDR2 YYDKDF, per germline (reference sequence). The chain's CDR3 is CATSRVHREETQYF. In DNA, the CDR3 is TGTGCCACCAGCAGAGTTCACAGGGAAGAGACCCAGTACTTC. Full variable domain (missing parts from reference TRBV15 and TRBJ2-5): DAMVIQNPRYQVTQFGKPVTLSCSQTLNHNVMYWYQQKSSQAPKLLFHYYDKDFNNEADTPDNFQSRRPNTSFCFLDIRSPGLGDTAMYLCATSRVHREETQYFGPGTRLLVL.

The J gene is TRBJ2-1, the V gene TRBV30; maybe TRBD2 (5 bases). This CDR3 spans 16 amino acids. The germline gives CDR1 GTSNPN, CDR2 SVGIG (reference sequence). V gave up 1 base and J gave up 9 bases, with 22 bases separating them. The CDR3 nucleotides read TGTGCCTGGAGTGGCCCCCAGTTCCCCGAGGCGGGTGAGCAGTTCTTC. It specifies CAWSGPQFPEAGEQFF.

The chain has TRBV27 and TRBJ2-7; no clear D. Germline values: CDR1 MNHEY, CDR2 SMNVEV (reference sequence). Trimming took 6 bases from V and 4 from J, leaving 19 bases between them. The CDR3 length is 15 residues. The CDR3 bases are TGTGCCAGCAGCCTTGCGGTGGGTTTCCGATACGAGCAGTACTTC. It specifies CASSLAVGFRYEQYF.

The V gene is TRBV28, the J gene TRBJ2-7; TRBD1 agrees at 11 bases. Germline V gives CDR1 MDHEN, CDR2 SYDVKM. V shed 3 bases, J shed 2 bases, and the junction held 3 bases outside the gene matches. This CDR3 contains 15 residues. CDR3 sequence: CASSFSGQGAYEQYF. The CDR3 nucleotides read TGTGCCAGCAGTTTCTCGGGACAGGGGGCCTACGAGCAGTACTTC.

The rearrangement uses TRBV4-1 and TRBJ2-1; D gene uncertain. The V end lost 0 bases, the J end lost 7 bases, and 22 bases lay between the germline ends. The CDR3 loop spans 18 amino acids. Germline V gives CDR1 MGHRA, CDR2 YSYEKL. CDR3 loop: CASSQEGSRRILRNEQFF. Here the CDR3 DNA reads TGCGCCAGCAGCCAAGAAGGCTCTCGGCGGATCCTACGAAATGAGCAGTTCTTC.

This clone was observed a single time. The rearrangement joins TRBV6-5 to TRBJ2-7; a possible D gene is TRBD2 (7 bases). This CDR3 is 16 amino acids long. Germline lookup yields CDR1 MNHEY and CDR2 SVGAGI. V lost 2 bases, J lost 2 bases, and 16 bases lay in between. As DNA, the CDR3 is TGTGCCAGCAGTTACAGGTTTGGGGGGGCACCCTACGAGCAGTACTTC. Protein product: CASSYRFGGAPYEQYF.

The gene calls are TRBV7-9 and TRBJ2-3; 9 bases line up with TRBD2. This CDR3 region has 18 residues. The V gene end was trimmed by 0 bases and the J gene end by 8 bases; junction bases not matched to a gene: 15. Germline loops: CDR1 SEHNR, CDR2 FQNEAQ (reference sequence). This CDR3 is CASSLAWNLAGRQGTQYF. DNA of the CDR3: TGTGCCAGCAGCTTAGCGTGGAATCTAGCGGGGAGACAGGGTACGCAGTATTTT.

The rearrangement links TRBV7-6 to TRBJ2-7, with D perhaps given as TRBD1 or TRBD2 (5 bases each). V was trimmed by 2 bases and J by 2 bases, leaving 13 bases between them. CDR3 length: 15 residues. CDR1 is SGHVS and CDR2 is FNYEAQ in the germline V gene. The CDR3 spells CASSLNEWGTYEQYF. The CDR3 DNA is TGTGCCAGCAGCTTAAACGAGTGGGGGACCTACGAGCAGTACTTC.

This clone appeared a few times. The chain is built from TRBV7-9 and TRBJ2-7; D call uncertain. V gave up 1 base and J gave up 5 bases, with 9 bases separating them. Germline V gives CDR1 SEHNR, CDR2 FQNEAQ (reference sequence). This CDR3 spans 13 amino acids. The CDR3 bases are TGTGCCAGCAGCTTAGGTTCGGTGAACGAGCAGTACTTC. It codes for CASSLGSVNEQYF.

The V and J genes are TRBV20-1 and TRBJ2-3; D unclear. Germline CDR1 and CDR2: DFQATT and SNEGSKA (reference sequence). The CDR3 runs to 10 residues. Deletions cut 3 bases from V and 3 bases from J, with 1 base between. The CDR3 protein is CSASTDTQYF. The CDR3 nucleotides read TGCAGTGCTAGTACAGATACGCAGTATTTT.

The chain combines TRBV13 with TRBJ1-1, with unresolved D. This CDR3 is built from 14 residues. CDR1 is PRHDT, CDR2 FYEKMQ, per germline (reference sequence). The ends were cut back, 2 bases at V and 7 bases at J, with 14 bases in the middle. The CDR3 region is CASSLTVSRLEAFF. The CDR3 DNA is TGTGCCAGCAGCTTAACGGTCTCGCGCCTTGAAGCTTTCTTT.

The CDR3 coding sequence is TGTGCCATCAGTGAGTCAGTCGGGGTAAGGCCGGAAAATGAGCAGTTCTTC. Translation gives CAISESVGVRPENEQFF. V gene TRBV10-3 combines with J gene TRBJ2-1, with D maybe TRBD2 (5 bases). This CDR3 is 17 amino acids long. The germline CDR1 and CDR2 sequences are ENHRY and SYGVKD. Trimming left V 0 bases short and J 7 bases short, with 19 bases between.

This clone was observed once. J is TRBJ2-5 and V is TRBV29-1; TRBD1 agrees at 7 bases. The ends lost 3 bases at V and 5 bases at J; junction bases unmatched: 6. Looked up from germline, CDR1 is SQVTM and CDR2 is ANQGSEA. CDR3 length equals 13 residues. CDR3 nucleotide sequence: TGCAGCGTTGACAGGGGGAGTGGGGAGACCCAGTACTTC. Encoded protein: CSVDRGSGETQYF.

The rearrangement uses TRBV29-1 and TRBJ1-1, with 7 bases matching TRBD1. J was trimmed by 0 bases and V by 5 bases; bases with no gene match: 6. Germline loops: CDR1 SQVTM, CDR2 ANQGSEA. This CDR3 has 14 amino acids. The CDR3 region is CSVSKQGLNTEAFF. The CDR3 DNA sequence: TGCAGCGTTTCTAAACAGGGGCTGAACACTGAAGCTTTCTTT.

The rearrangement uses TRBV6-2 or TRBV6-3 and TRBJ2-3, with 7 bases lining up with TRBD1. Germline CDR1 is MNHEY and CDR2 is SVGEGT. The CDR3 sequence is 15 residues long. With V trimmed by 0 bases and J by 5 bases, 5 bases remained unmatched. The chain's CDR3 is CASSYSQGDVDTQYF. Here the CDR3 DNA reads TGTGCCAGCAGTTACTCGCAGGGGGATGTAGATACGCAGTATTTT.

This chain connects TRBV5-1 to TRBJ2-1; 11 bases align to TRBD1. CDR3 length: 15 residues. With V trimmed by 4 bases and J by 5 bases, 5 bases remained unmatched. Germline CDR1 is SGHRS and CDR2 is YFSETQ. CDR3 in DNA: TGCGCCAGCAGCCTGGGGACAGGGGGGGACAATGAGCAGTTCTTC. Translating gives CASSLGTGGDNEQFF.

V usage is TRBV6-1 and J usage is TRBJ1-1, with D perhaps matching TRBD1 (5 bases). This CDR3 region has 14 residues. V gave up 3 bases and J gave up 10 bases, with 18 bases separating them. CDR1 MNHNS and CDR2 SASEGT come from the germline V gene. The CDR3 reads CASSETRDGLSAFF. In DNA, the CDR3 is TGTGCCAGCAGTGAGACTCGGGACGGTCTCTCAGCTTTCTTT.

Here the CDR3 reads CSARGWGFPYEQYF. Written as DNA, the CDR3 is TGCAGTGCTCGTGGATGGGGCTTCCCCTACGAGCAGTACTTC. V is TRBV20-1 and J is TRBJ2-7; possible D gene TRBD1, 5 bases. The CDR3 is made up of 14 amino acids. V lost 5 bases to trimming and J lost 2 bases, with 16 bases between them. Germline V gene data show CDR1 as DFQATT and CDR2 as SNEGSKA (reference sequence).

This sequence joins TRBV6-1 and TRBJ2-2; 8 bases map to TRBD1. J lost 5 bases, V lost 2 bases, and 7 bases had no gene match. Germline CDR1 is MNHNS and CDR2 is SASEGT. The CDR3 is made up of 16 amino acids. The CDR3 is CASSERDRFPTGELFF. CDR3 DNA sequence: TGTGCCAGCAGTGAACGGGACAGGTTCCCAACCGGGGAGCTGTTTTTT.

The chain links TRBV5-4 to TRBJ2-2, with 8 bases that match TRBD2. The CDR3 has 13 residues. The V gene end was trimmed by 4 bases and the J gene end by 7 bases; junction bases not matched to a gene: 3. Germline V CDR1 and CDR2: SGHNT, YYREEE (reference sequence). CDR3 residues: CASSGTRNGELFF. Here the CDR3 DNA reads TGTGCCAGCAGCGGGACTAGGAACGGGGAGCTGTTTTTT.

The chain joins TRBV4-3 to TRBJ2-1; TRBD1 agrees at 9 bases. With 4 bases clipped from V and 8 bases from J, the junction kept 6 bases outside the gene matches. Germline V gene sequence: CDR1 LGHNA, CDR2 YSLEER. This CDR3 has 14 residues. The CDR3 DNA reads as TGCGCCAGCAGCCCCGGGACAGGGACCCATGAGCAGTTCTTC. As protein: CASSPGTGTHEQFF.

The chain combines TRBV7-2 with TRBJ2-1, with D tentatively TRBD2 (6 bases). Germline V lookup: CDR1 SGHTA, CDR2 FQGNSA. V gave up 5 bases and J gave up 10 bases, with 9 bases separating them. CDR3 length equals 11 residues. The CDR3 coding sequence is TGTGCCAGCAGCCATAGCGGAGAGCAGTTCTTC. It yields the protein CASSHSGEQFF.

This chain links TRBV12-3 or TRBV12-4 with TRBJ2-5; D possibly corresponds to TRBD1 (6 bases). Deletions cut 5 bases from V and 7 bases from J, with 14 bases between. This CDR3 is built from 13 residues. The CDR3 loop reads CASSNTGMGTQYF. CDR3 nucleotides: TGTGCCAGCAGTAACACAGGGATGGGGACCCAGTACTTC.

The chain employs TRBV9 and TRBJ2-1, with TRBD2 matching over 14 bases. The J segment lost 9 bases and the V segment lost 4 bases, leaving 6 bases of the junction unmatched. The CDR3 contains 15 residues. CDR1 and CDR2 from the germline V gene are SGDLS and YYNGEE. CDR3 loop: CASSMTSGGAGEQFF. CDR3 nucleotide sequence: TGTGCCAGCAGCATGACTAGCGGGGGGGCTGGTGAGCAGTTCTTC. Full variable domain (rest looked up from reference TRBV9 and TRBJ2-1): DSGVTQTPKHLITATGQRVTLRCSPRSGDLSVYWYQQSLDQGLQFLIQYYNGEERAKGNILERFSAQQFPDLHSELNLSSLELGDSALYFCASSMTSGGAGEQFFGPGTRLTVL.

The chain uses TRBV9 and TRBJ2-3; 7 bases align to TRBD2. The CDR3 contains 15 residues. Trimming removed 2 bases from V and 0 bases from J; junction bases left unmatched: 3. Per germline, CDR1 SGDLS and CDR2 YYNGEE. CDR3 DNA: TGTGCCAGCAGCGTCACGGGACTAAGCACAGATACGCAGTATTTT. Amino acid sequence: CASSVTGLSTDTQYF. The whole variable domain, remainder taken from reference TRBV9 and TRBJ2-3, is DSGVTQTPKHLITATGQRVTLRCSPRSGDLSVYWYQQSLDQGLQFLIQYYNGEERAKGNILERFSAQQFPDLHSELNLSSLELGDSALYFCASSVTGLSTDTQYFGPGTRLTVL.

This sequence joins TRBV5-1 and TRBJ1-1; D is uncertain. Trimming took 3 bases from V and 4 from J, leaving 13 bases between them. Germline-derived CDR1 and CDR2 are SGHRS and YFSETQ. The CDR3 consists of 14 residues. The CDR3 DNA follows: TGCGCCAGCAGCTCTGGAACTTACTCCACTGAAGCTTTCTTT. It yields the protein CASSSGTYSTEAFF.

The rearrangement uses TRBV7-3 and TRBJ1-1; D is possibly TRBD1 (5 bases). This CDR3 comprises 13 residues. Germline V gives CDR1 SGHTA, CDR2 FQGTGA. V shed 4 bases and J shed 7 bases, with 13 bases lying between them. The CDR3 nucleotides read TGTGCCAGCAGCTCGGGGACGGGAGGTGAAGCTTTCTTT. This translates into CASSSGTGGEAFF.

The CDR3 region has the DNA TGTGCCAGCAGCGCAGGGACAGTGACACCCCTGGCCAAAAACATTCAGTACTTC. This gives the protein CASSAGTVTPLAKNIQYF. The chain joins TRBV7-2 to TRBJ2-4; 7 nucleotides match TRBD1. The V gene's germline CDR1 is SGHTA and CDR2 FQGNSA. The CDR3 totals 18 residues. V shed 5 bases and J 1 base; nucleotides not matched to a gene: 14.

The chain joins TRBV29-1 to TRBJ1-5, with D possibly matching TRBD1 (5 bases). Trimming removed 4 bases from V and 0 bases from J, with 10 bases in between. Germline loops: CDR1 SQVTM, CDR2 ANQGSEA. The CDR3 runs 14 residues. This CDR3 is CSVGGGGSNQPQHF. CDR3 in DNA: TGCAGCGTTGGAGGCGGGGGTAGCAATCAGCCCCAGCATTTT.